This TCR beta chain derives from a study of T cell responses to AZD1222 COVID-19 vaccine. Study conclusions and caveats: The peak T cell response came first, and repertoires were sampled only after it. Among those given AZD1222, only five or six were seropositive at baseline.

The CDR3 is 11 amino acids. The V gene lost 1 base and the J gene lost 8 bases, with 5 bases spanning the gap. This clone was counted once. Its cognate antigen is unknown. TCRdb's table, derived via immunoSEQ multiplex PCR, lists solely in-frame clones and lacks some. The sample carries about 120,000 clones, about 86% recorded once. The chain recombines TRBV12-3 or TRBV12-4 with TRBJ1-2; D unresolved. This TCR was sampled from an adult in good health. The specimen comprised peripheral blood, sampled on day 0 of AZD1222 vaccination. CDR3 amino acids: CASSLEGGYTF. The CDR3 DNA sequence: TGTGCCAGCAGTTTAGAGGGAGGCTACACCTTC.